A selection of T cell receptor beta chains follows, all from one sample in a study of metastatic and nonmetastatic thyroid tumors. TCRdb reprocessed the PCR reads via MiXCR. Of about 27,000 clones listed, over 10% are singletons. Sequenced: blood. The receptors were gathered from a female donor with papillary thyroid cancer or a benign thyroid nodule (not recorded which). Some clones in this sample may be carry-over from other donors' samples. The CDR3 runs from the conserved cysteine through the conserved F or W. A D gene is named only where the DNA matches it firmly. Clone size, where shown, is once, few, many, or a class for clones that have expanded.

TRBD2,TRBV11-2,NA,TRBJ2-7,TGTGCCAGCAGCTTATTGGCGGGAGGGCCTCGGGAGCAGTACTTC,CASSLLAGGPREQYF
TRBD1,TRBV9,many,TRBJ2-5,TGTGCCAGCAGCGTCGTGGACAGGGCGGAGACCCAGTACTTC,CASSVVDRAETQYF
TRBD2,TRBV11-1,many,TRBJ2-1,TGTGCCAGCAGCTTCGCGACTAGCGGGATCGTTAATGAGCAGTTCTTC,CASSFATSGIVNEQFF
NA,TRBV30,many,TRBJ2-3,TGTGCCTGGAGTCTAGTAATAAGGACAGATACGCAGTATTTT,CAWSLVIRTDTQYF
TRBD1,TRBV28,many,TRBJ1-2,TGTGCCAGCAGTCCTTCGACAGGGGACCCATCTTATGGCTACACCTTC,CASSPSTGDPSYGYTF
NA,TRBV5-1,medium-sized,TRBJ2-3,TGCGCCAGCAGCGCGGAGGGGACAGCTAGCACAGATACGCAGTATTTT,CASSAEGTASTDTQYF
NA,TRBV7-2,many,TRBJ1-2,TGTGCCAGCAGCCCCAACTGGGGCGGGCGGAGAGGCTACACCTTC,CASSPNWGGRRGYTF
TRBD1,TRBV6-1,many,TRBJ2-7,TGTGCCAGCAGACTTCTACAGGGGGCGCGTGAGCAGTACTTC,CASRLLQGAREQYF
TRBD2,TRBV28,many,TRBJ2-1,TGTGCCAGCAGCCTGGGACTAGCGGATCACAATGAGCAGTTCTTC,CASSLGLADHNEQFF
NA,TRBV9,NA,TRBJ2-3,TGTGCCAGCAGCGTAGAGTACGGCGGGTACACAGATACGCAGTATTTT,CASSVEYGGYTDTQYF
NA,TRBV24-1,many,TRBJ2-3,TGTGCCACCAGTGACACTAGGGCCTCACCGGGGGCAGATACGCAGTATTTT,CATSDTRASPGADTQYF
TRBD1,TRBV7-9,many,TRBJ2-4,TGTGCCAGCAGCTCAATGACAGGGGGTACCATTCAGTACTTC,CASSSMTGGTIQYF
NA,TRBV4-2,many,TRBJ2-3,TGTGCCAGCAGCCAAGAGGAGGGGGAGGGCCGAGATACGCAGTATTTT,CASSQEEGEGRDTQYF
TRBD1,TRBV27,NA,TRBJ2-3,TGTGCCAACAGAACCATGGACAGGTTCAGCACAGATACGCAGTATTTT,CANRTMDRFSTDTQYF
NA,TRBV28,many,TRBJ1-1,TGTGCCAGCAGTTTAAAGGGGGGGAACACTGAAGCTTTCTTT,CASSLKGGNTEAFF
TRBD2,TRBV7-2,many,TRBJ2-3,TGTGCCAGCAGCTTTCCCGGGAGGGGCGGGTTAGATACGCAGTATTTT,CASSFPGRGGLDTQYF
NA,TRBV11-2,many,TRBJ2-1,TGTGCCAGCAGCTTAGGAAGGGGATCCTACAATGAGCAGTTCTTC,CASSLGRGSYNEQFF
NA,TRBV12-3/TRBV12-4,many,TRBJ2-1,TGTGCCAGCAGCCTTGGACGGAGGGCGACGTGGAATGAGCAGTTCTTC,CASSLGRRATWNEQFF
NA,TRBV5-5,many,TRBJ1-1,TGTGCCAGCAGCTTGGGACTCCGGGACACAGCTGAAGCTTTCTTT,CASSLGLRDTAEAFF
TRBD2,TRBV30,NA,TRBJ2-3,TGTGCCTGGAAGCAAAACGGGAGGTTGACAGATACGCAGTATTTT,CAWKQNGRLTDTQYF
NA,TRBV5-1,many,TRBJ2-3,TGCGCCAGCAGCTTGGGAGGACTAACGGGAGTAGGAGATACGCAGTATTTT,CASSLGGLTGVGDTQYF
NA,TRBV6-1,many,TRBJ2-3,TGTGCCAGCAGTGAATGGAGCGGAGCCCCCACAGATACGCAGTATTTT,CASSEWSGAPTDTQYF
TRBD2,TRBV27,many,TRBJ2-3,TGTGCCAGCAGTCCTTTGACTAGCGCCCCAATTCGGGATACGCAGTATTTT,CASSPLTSAPIRDTQYF
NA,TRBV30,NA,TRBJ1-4,TGTGCCTTGGGGGAGAGTGAAAAACTGTTTTTT,CALGESEKLFF
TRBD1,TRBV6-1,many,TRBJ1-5,TGTGCCAGCAGTTCCGGGACAGGGGCCGGTAGCAATCAGCCCCAGCATTTT,CASSSGTGAGSNQPQHF
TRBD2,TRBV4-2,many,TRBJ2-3,TGTGCCAGCAGCTCGGGACTAGCGGACACAGATACGCAGTATTTT,CASSSGLADTDTQYF
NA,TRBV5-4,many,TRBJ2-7,TGTGCCAGCAGCTTGGGGGGCCCGGCCGGAACCAGGTACGAGCAGTACTTC,CASSLGGPAGTRYEQYF
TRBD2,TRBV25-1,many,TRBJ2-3,TGTGCCAGCAGTCCCAAGCGGGGGGGTGGCACAGATACGCAGTATTTT,CASSPKRGGGTDTQYF
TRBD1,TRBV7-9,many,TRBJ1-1,TGTGCCAGCAGAGGACAGGGGGCGACTGAAGCTTTCTTT,CASRGQGATEAFF